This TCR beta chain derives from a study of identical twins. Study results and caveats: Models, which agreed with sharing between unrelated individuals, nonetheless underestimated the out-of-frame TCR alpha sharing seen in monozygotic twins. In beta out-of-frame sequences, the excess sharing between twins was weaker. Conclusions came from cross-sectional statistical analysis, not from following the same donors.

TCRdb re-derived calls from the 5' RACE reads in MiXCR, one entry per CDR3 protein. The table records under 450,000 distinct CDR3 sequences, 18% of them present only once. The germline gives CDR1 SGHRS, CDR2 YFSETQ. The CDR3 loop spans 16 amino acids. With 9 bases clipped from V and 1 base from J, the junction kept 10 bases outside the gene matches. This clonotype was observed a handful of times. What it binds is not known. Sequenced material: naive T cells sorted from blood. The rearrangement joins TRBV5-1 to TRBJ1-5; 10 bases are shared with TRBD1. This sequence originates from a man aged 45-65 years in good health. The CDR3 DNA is TGCGCCAACGGACAGGGGGACACTTCGAGCAATCAGCCCCAGCATTTT. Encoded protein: CANGQGDTSSNQPQHF.